This entry describes one T cell receptor (beta chain). Participants, about 18 to 89 years old, spanned fewer than 30 US areas. The table came from immunoSEQ multiplex PCR; TCRdb's copy has only in-frame clones and leaves some out. This table has about 280,000 clones, 70% to 90% appearing once. These data are taken from a study of blood T cell repertoires in COVID-19. About the research overall: Two negative PCRs, clearance, or symptom resolution had been documented for recovered Cohort 3 donors. Sites across the United States, Italy and Spain contributed samples from acute and convalescent COVID-19.

The specimen was PBMCs or T cells enriched from blood (not recorded which). This receptor was identified in a woman aged 55 to 70 in a cohort exposed to, infected with or recovered from COVID-19 (not recorded which).

CDR3 protein: CASSQVGEGPGYEQYF. The CDR3 DNA follows: TGTGCCAGCAGCCAAGTAGGCGAGGGTCCCGGTTACGAGCAGTACTTC. The rearrangement uses TRBV4-2 and TRBJ2-7; D might be TRBD2 (5 bases). In germline, CDR1 is LGHNA, CDR2 YNFKEQ. Deletions cut 1 base from V and 4 bases from J, with 17 bases between. The CDR3 is 16 residues long.